The following is a TCR beta chain sequence with its context. The sample originates from a study of blood T cell repertoires in COVID-19. Across the study: Acute-phase and convalescent COVID-19 samples originated in the United States, Italy and Spain.

The V gene lost 3 bases and the J gene lost 4 bases, with 12 bases spanning the gap. This CDR3 region has 14 residues. Looked up from germline, CDR1 is LGHDT and CDR2 is YNNKEL (reference sequence). This table comes from immunoSEQ multiplex PCR, and its TCRdb copy is limited to in-frame clones, with some not included. The table shows 330,000 or so clones, with around 87% occurring only once. The TCR was taken from a man in his forties or fifties in a cohort exposed to, infected with or recovered from COVID-19 (not recorded which). The sequencing sample was made of PBMCs or T cells enriched from blood (not recorded which). The chain uses TRBV3-1 (or the pseudogene TRBV3-2) and TRBJ1-1; D unresolved. The CDR3 reads CASSQAVTTTEAFF. In nucleotides, the CDR3 is TGTGCCAGCAGCCAGGCAGTAACTACCACTGAAGCTTTCTTT.